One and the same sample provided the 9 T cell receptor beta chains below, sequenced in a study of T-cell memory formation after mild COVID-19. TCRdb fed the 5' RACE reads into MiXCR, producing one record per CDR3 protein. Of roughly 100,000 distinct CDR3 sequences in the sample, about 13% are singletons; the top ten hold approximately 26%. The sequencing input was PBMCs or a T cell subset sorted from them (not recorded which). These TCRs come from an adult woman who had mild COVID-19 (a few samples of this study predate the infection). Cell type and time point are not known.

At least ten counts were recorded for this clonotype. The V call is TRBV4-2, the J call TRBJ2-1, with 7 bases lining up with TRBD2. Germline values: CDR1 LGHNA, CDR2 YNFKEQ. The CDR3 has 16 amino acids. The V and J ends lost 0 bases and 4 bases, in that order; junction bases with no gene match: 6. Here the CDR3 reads CASSQDTGGMYNEQFF. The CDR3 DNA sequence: TGTGCCAGCAGCCAAGATACGGGAGGTATGTACAATGAGCAGTTCTTC.

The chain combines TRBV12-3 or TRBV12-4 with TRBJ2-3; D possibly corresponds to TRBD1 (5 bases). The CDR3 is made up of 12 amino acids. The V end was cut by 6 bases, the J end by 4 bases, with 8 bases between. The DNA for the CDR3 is TGTGCCAGCAGCCCGACAGCAGATACGCAGTATTTT. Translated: CASSPTADTQYF.

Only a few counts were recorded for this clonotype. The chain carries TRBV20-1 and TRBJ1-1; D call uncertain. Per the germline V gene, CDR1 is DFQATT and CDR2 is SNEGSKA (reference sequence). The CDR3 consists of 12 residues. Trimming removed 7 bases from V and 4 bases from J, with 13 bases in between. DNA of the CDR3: TGCAGTGGCGCTAGGGTGGGCACTGAAGCTTTCTTT. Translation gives CSGARVGTEAFF.

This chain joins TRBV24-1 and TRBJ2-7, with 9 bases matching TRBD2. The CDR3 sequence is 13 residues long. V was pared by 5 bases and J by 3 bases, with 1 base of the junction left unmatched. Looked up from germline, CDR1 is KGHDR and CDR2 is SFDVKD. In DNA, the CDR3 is TGTGCCACCAGTGGCGGGAGGGTCTACGAGCAGTACTTC. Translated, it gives CATSGGRVYEQYF.

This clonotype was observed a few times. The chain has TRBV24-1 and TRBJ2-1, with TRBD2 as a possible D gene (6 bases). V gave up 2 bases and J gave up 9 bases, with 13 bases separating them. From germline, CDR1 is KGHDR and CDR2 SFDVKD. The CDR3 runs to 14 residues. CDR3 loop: CATSDSGLPLEQFF. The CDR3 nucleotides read TGTGCCACCAGTGATTCGGGACTGCCACTTGAGCAGTTCTTC.

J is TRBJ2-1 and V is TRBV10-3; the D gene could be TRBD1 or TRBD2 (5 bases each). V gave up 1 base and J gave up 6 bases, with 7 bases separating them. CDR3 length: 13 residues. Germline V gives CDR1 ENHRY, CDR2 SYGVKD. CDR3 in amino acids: CAISEWGTNEQFF. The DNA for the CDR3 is TGTGCCATCAGTGAGTGGGGGACCAATGAGCAGTTCTTC.

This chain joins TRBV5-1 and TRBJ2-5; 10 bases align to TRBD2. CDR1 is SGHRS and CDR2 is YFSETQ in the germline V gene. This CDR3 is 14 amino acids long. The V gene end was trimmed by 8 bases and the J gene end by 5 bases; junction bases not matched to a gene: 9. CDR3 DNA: TGCGCCAGTGCGGGACTAGCGCCTTCGGAGACCCAGTACTTC. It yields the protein CASAGLAPSETQYF.

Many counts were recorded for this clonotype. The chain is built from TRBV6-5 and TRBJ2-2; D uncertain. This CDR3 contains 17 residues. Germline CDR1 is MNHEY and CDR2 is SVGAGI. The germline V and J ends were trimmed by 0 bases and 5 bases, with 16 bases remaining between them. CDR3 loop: CASSYSSGNWGTGELFF. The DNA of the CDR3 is TGTGCCAGCAGTTACTCGTCTGGGAATTGGGGAACCGGGGAGCTGTTTTTT.

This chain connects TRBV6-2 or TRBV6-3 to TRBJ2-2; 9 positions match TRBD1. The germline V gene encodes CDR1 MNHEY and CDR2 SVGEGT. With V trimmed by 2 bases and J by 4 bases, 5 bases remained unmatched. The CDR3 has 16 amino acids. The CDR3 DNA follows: TGTGCCAGCAGTTACCAGCTGACAGGGGGCACCGGGGAGCTGTTTTTT. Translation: CASSYQLTGGTGELFF.